Listed below are T cell receptor beta chains from one sample, sequenced in a study of human T cells and chemical hapten exposure. TCRdb passed the RACE reads through MiXCR, listing each CDR3 protein once. The data show over 65,000 distinct CDR3 sequences, around 10% seen once. The specimen comprised whole blood, sampled in connection with sensitization to the hapten diphenylcyclopropenone (DPC). The receptor set was obtained from a woman in her fifties or sixties with alopecia areata. Some clones in this sample may be carry-over from other donors' samples. CDR3s include the opening cysteine and the closing phenylalanine or tryptophan. D genes are given only for firm matches. A clone size is listed for some rows: how often the clone was seen (once, few, many), or a class if it is expanded.

v_call	j_call	clone_size	d_call	cdr3_aa	cdr3_nt
TRBV12-3/TRBV12-4	TRBJ1-2	NA	NA	CASSQDSFYGYTF	TGTGCCAGCAGTCAGGACAGCTTCTATGGCTACACCTTC
TRBV29-1	TRBJ2-3	NA	TRBD2	CSVPSGSGSDTQYF	TGCAGCGTACCAAGCGGGAGCGGGTCAGATACGCAGTATTTT
TRBV12-3/TRBV12-4	TRBJ2-1	many	NA	CASSLGAGFFYNEQFF	TGTGCCAGCAGTTTGGGAGCAGGGTTTTTCTACAATGAGCAGTTCTTC
TRBV27	TRBJ1-5	NA	NA	CASSLSSGYSNQPQHF	TGTGCCAGCAGTTTATCTTCGGGGTATAGCAATCAGCCCCAGCATTTT
TRBV11-2	TRBJ2-5	NA	TRBD1	CASSNRDSLQETQYF	TGTGCCAGCAGCAACCGGGACAGCCTACAAGAGACCCAGTACTTC
TRBV3-1	TRBJ2-7	few	TRBD2	CASSQGRTSPSYEQYF	TGTGCCAGCAGCCAAGGGAGGACTAGCCCCTCCTACGAGCAGTACTTC
TRBV28	TRBJ2-7	many	TRBD1	CASSYRQGYEQYF	TGTGCCAGCAGTTACAGACAGGGTTACGAGCAGTACTTC
TRBV9	TRBJ1-3	few	NA	CASSPTVGNTIYF	TGTGCCAGCAGCCCCACGGTAGGAAACACCATATATTTT
TRBV11-2	TRBJ1-1	many	TRBD1	CASSLTRQGASNTEAFF	TGTGCCAGCAGCTTAACCCGACAGGGGGCCTCGAACACTGAAGCTTTCTTT
TRBV3-1	TRBJ2-5	NA	TRBD2	CASSQDLVAGVQETQYF	TGTGCCAGCAGCCAAGATCTAGTAGCGGGAGTGCAAGAGACCCAGTACTTC
TRBV6-5	TRBJ2-3	many	TRBD2	CASSYETSGAPSTDTQYF	TGTGCCAGCAGTTACGAGACTAGCGGGGCTCCTAGCACAGATACGCAGTATTTT
TRBV28	TRBJ1-1	NA	TRBD1	CASPPRGQGGAGTEAFF	TGTGCCAGCCCTCCCAGGGGGCAGGGCGGGGCAGGCACTGAAGCTTTCTTT
TRBV14	TRBJ2-2	many	NA	CASSHRGRTGELFF	TGTGCCAGCAGCCACCGGGGCCGCACCGGGGAGCTGTTTTTT
TRBV24-1	TRBJ2-7	many	TRBD2	CATSDTGTSSYEQYF	TGTGCCACCAGTGATACCGGGACTAGCTCCTACGAGCAGTACTTC
TRBV28	TRBJ2-1	many	NA	CASSRQAFTSEQFF	TGTGCCAGCAGCCGACAGGCCTTTACAAGTGAGCAGTTCTTC
TRBV28	TRBJ2-7	NA	TRBD2	CASSPTPSGAPYEQYF	TGTGCCAGCAGTCCCACGCCTAGCGGGGCCCCATACGAGCAGTACTTC
TRBV4-1	TRBJ2-7	many	NA	CASSLRDLPYEQYF	TGCGCCAGCAGCCTACGGGACTTACCCTACGAGCAGTACTTC
TRBV29-1	TRBJ2-3	many	NA	CSVREAGGGTDTQYF	TGCAGCGTTCGGGAGGCAGGGGGCGGCACAGATACGCAGTATTTT
TRBV27	TRBJ1-2	few	TRBD1	CASSPRQGRRGYTF	TGTGCCAGCAGTCCCCGACAGGGACGACGGGGCTACACCTTC
TRBV18	TRBJ1-5	NA	NA	CASSPKGQDNQPQHF	TGTGCCAGCTCACCGAAGGGCCAAGATAATCAGCCCCAGCATTTT
TRBV20-1	TRBJ1-1	NA	NA	CSAGVNTEAFF	TGCAGTGCGGGGGTGAACACTGAAGCTTTCTTT
TRBV13	TRBJ2-7	few	TRBD2	CASSLGPTSGRAYEQYF	TGTGCCAGCAGCTTAGGCCCTACTAGCGGCAGGGCCTACGAGCAGTACTTC
TRBV27	TRBJ1-2	NA	TRBD1	CATWTGGYGYTF	TGTGCCACCTGGACAGGGGGCTATGGCTACACCTTC
TRBV20-1	TRBJ1-5	NA	NA	CSAREGAAFTQPQHF	TGCAGTGCTAGAGAAGGGGCAGCTTTCACTCAGCCCCAGCATTTT
TRBV18	TRBJ2-1	many	TRBD2	CASSPGNLAVHNEQFF	TGTGCCAGCTCACCAGGGAATCTAGCGGTACACAATGAGCAGTTCTTC
TRBV20-1	TRBJ1-2	many	NA	CSARVRGLNYGYTF	TGCAGTGCTAGAGTCAGGGGCCTTAACTATGGCTACACCTTC
TRBV7-3	TRBJ2-7	many	NA	CASSPHGGRSYEQYF	TGTGCCAGCAGCCCCCACGGGGGCCGGTCCTACGAGCAGTACTTC